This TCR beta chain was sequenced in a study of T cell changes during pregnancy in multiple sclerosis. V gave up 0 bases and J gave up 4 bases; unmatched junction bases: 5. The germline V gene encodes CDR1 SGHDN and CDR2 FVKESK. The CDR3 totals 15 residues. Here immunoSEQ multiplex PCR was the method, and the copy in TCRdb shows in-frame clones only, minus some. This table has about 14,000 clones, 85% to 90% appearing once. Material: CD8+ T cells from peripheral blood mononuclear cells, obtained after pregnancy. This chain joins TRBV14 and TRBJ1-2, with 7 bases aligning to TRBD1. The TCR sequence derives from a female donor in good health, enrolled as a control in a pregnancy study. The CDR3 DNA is TGTGCCAGCAGCCAAGATTTGGGACAGACCTATGGCTACACCTTC. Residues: CASSQDLGQTYGYTF. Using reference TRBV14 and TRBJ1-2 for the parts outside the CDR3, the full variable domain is EAGVTQFPSHSVIEKGQTVTLRCDPISGHDNLYWYRRVMGKEIKFLLHFVKESKQDESGMPNNRFLAERTGGTYSTLKVQPAELEDSGVYFCASSQDLGQTYGYTFGSGTRLTVV.